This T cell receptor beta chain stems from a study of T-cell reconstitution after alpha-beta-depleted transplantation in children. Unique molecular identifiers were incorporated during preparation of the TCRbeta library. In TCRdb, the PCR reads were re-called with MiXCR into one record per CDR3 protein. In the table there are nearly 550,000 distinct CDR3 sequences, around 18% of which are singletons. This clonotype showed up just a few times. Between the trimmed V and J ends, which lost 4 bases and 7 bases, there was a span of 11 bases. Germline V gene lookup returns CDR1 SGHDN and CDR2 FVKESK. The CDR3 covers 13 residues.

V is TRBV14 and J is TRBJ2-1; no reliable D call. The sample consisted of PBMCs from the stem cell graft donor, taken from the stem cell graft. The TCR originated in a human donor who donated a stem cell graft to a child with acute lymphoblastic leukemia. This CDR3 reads CASSPLIGNEQFF. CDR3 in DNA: TGTGCCAGCAGCCCTCTGATAGGGAATGAGCAGTTCTTC.